The rows below give T cell receptor beta chains drawn from one sample of a study of regulatory T cells in long-lasting Graves disease. A single record per CDR3 protein comes from TCRdb applying MiXCR to the multiplex PCR reads. The sample includes 350,000 to 500,000 distinct CDR3 sequences, 21% of them seen just once. This sample comprised peripheral blood mononuclear cells (PBMCs), obtained when the disease was refractory, from a patient treated with antithyroid drugs. The source is a female donor with Graves disease. Both conserved end residues are part of each CDR3. Each record gives: J gene, V gene, CDR3 protein.

TRBJ2-7 | TRBV5-1 | CASTGISYEQYF
TRBJ2-3 | TRBV20-1 | CSARDLGTSGSSDTQYF
TRBJ1-1 | TRBV29-1 | CSVEDRRGNTEAFF
TRBJ2-5 | TRBV20-1 | CSAFSGGGETQYF
TRBJ1-1 | TRBV7-3 | CASSANRESEAFF
TRBJ2-5 | TRBV5-1 | CASSQESLAGGPQYF
TRBJ2-2 | TRBV18 | CASSPPGVAGELFF
TRBJ2-7 | TRBV5-1 | CASSWGREEQYF
TRBJ1-5 | TRBV5-1 | CASSLSPGNGNQPQHF
TRBJ1-5 | TRBV28 | CASSRHKGQPQHF
TRBJ2-7 | TRBV3-1 | CASSRSSGSYEQYF
TRBJ2-5 | TRBV7-9 | CANSLFGRARETQYF
TRBJ2-1 | TRBV28 | CASSQLTGRPNNEQFF
TRBJ1-1 | TRBV7-9 | CASSLGRAAEAFF
TRBJ2-2 | TRBV20-1 | CSARGTKHTGELFF
TRBJ2-1 | TRBV2 | CASSGRGSSYNEQFF
TRBJ1-1 | TRBV29-1 | CSSRRGRDTEAFF
TRBJ2-1 | TRBV29-1 | CSVVVLTVVAGGKLYNEQFF
TRBJ2-6 | TRBV9 | CASSVGTASGANVLTF